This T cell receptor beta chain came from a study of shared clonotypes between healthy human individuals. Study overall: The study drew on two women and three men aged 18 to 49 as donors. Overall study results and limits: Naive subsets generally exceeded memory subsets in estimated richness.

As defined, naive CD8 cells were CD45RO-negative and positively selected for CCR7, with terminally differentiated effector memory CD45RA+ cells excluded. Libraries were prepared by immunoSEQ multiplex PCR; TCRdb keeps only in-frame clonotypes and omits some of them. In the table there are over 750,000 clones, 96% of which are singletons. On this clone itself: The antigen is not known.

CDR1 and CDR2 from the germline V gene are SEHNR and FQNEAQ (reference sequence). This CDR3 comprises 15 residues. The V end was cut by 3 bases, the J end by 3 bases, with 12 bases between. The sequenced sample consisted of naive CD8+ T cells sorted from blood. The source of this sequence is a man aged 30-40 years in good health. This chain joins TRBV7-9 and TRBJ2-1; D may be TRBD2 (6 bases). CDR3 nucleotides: TGTGCCAGCAGCTTGGACTGGGGGGACTACAATGAGCAGTTCTTC. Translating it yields CASSLDWGDYNEQFF.